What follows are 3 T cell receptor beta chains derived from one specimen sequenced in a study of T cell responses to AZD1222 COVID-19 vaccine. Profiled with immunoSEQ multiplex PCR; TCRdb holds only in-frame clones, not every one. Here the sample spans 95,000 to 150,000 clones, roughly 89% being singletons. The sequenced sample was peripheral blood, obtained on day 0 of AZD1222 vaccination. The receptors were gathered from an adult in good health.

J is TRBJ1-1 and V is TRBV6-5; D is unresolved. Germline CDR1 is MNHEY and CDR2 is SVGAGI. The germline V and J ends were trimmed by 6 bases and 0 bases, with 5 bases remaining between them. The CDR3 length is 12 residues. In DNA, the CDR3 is TGTGCCAGCAGGGTTTTGAACACTGAAGCTTTCTTT. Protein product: CASRVLNTEAFF.

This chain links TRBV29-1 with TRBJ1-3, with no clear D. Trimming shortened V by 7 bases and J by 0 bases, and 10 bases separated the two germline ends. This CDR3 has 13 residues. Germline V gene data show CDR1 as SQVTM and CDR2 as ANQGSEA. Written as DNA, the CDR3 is TGCAGCGCCACAGAATACTCTGGAAACACCATATATTTT. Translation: CSATEYSGNTIYF.

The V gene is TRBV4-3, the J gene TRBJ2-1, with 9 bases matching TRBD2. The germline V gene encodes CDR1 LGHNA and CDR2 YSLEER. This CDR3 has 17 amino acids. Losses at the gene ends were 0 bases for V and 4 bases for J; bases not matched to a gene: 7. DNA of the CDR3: TGCGCCAGCAGCCAAGATGGGGCGGGAGGGCGGTACAATGAGCAGTTCTTC. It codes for CASSQDGAGGRYNEQFF.